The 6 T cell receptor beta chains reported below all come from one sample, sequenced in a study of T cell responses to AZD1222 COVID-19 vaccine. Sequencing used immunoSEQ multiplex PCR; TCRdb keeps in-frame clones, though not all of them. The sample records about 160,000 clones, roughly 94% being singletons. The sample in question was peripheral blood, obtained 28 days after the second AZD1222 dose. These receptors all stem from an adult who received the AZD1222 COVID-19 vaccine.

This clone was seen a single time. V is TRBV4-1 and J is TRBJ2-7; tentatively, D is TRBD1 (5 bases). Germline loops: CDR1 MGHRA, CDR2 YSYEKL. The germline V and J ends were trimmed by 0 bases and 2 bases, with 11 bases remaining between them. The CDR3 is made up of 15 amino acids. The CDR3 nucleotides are TGCGCCAGCAGCCAAGATCCGGGCAGGGCCTACGAGCAGTACTTC. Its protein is CASSQDPGRAYEQYF.

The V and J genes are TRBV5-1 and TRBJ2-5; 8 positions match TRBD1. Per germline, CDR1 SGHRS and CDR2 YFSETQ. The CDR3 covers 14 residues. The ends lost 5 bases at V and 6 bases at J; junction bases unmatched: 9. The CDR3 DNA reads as TGCGCCAGCAGGGACGACAGGGGTGCGAAGACCCAGTACTTC. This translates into CASRDDRGAKTQYF.

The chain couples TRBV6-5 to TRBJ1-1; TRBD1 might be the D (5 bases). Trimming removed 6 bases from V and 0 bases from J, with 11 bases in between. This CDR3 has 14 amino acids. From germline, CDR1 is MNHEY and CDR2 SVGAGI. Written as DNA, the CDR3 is TGTGCCAGCAGCTGGGACGTCATGAACACTGAAGCTTTCTTT. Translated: CASSWDVMNTEAFF.

The CDR3 nucleotides read TGTGCCAGCAGCTTGGAGGGACGGAACACTGAAGCTTTCTTT. Its translation: CASSLEGRNTEAFF. The chain recombines TRBV5-8 with TRBJ1-1; maybe TRBD1 (5 bases). Trimming took off 0 bases at V and 1 base at J, with 7 bases between the two ends. CDR3 size: 14 residues. Germline V CDR1 and CDR2: SGHTS, YDEGEE.

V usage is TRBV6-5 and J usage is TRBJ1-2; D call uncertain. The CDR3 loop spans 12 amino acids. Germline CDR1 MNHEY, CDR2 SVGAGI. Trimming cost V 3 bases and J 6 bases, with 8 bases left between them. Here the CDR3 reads CASSYGRDGYTF. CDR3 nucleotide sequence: TGTGCCAGCAGTTATGGGCGAGATGGCTACACCTTC.

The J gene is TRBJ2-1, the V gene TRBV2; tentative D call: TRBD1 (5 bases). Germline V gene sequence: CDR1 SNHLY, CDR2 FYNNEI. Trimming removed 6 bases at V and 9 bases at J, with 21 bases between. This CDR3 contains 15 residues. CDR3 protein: CASRVDILSYTEQFF. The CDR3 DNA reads TGTGCCAGCAGGGTGGACATCCTTTCGTATACTGAGCAGTTCTTC.